This TCR beta chain was sequenced in a study of cytomegalovirus exposure and HLA in healthy donors. This CDR3 is built from 16 residues. The germline V and J ends were trimmed by 3 bases and 0 bases, with 13 bases remaining between them. The germline CDR1 and CDR2 sequences are MDHEN and SYDVKM. The repertoire was sequenced with immunoSEQ multiplex PCR; TCRdb's copy has only in-frame clones and lacks some. Of fewer than 200,000 clones listed, roughly four fifths were seen once; the top ten hold approximately 3%. Details on this clone: Its antigen is still unknown.

Points from the study as a whole: 164 TCR beta chains were listed as cytomegalovirus-associated.

The TCR originated in a woman in her late teens or twenties in good health and CMV-seropositive. Sequenced material: PBMCs. The rearrangement joins TRBV28 to TRBJ2-3; the D gene is possibly TRBD1 (6 bases). The CDR3 DNA sequence: TGTGCCAGCAGTTTTGGGACAAGGCCTAGCACAGATACGCAGTATTTT. Amino acid sequence: CASSFGTRPSTDTQYF.